This is a list of T cell receptor beta chains from one sample in a study of early T cells in non-severe SARS-CoV-2 infection. TCRdb recomputed calls from the 5' RACE reads with MiXCR, one row per CDR3 protein. The sample carries more than 80,000 distinct CDR3 sequences, around 15% recorded once. Sequencing was carried out using whole blood. The receptors shown here come from an adult who was a healthcare worker with PCR-confirmed SARS-CoV-2 infection or an uninfected control (not recorded which). The CDR3 runs from the conserved cysteine through the conserved F or W. Fields, in order: J gene, clone size, D gene, V gene, CDR3 protein, CDR3 DNA. D genes are given only for firm matches. Expanded clones get a size class; other rows say once, few or many, or leave the size out.

TRBJ2-7 | few | . | TRBV6-1 | CATTGRYEQYF | TGTGCCACCACAGGGAGGTACGAGCAGTACTTC
TRBJ2-3 | few | TRBD2 | TRBV19 | CASSMRREVVSDTQYF | TGTGCCAGTAGTATGCGGCGGGAGGTGGTGTCAGATACGCAGTATTTT
TRBJ2-7 | few | . | TRBV7-9 | CASSFDYEQYF | TGTGCCAGCAGCTTCGACTACGAGCAGTACTTC
TRBJ2-5 | . | . | TRBV12-3/TRBV12-4 | CASSPGPQETQYF | TGTGCCAGCAGTCCGGGACCACAAGAGACCCAGTACTTC
TRBJ2-3 | once | . | TRBV5-4 | CASSLSSGDTQYF | TGTGCCAGCAGCTTGAGTTCGGGGGATACGCAGTATTTT
TRBJ2-1 | . | . | TRBV29-1 | CSVEETRNEQFF | TGCAGCGTTGAAGAGACGAGGAATGAGCAGTTCTTC
TRBJ2-1 | . | TRBD2 | TRBV11-2 | CASSPFPLAGGPYNEQFF | TGTGCCAGCAGCCCCTTTCCCTTAGCGGGAGGGCCTTACAATGAGCAGTTCTTC
TRBJ1-4 | . | . | TRBV5-5 | CASSSRTATNEKLFF | TGTGCCAGCAGCTCTCGGACGGCAACTAATGAAAAACTGTTTTTT
TRBJ2-1 | medium-sized | . | TRBV30 | CAWSQGYNEQFF | TGTGCCTGGAGTCAGGGCTACAATGAGCAGTTCTTC
TRBJ1-4 | many | . | TRBV5-1 | CASSIRQAPTNEKLFF | TGCGCCAGCAGCATAAGACAGGCGCCAACTAATGAAAAACTGTTTTTT
TRBJ1-1 | . | . | TRBV20-1 | CSARGEDIQAEAFF | TGCAGTGCTCGTGGGGAGGACATACAGGCTGAAGCTTTCTTT
TRBJ2-2 | . | . | TRBV9 | CASSVARTGTTPSSTGELFF | TGTGCCAGCAGCGTAGCTAGGACAGGGACTACCCCTTCGTCAACCGGGGAGCTGTTTTTT
TRBJ2-7 | many | TRBD1 | TRBV5-5 | CASSPGTGGYEQYF | TGTGCCAGCAGCCCCGGGACAGGGGGCTACGAGCAGTACTTC
TRBJ2-1 | few | . | TRBV7-8 | CASSPNREPNEQFF | TGTGCCAGCAGCCCCAACAGGGAACCGAATGAGCAGTTCTTC
TRBJ2-7 | . | TRBD2 | TRBV27 | CASSSSGRSSYEQYF | TGTGCCAGCAGTTCTAGCGGGAGGAGCTCCTACGAGCAGTACTTC
TRBJ1-4 | . | . | TRBV27 | CASSSGGRNEKLFF | TGTGCCAGCAGTTCCGGGGGACGAAATGAAAAACTGTTTTTT
TRBJ1-3 | . | . | TRBV20-1 | CSARATATGNTIYF | TGCAGTGCTAGAGCTACTGCCACTGGAAACACCATATATTTT
TRBJ1-5 | few | . | TRBV2 | CASSQRRNNQPQHF | TGTGCCAGCTCTCAGCGCCGGAACAATCAGCCCCAGCATTTT
TRBJ1-6 | . | TRBD1 | TRBV7-9 | CASSRTGGLNSPLHF | TGTGCCAGCAGCCGGACAGGGGGATTAAATTCACCCCTCCACTTT
TRBJ2-5 | few | TRBD1 | TRBV20-1 | CSARGRGQGAGETQYF | TGCAGTGCTAGAGGCAGGGGACAGGGGGCAGGCGAGACCCAGTACTTC
TRBJ2-5 | few | . | TRBV20-1 | CSARQGGETQYF | TGCAGTGCTAGACAGGGGGGAGAGACCCAGTACTTC
TRBJ2-1 | few | TRBD2 | TRBV11-2 | CASSPKGGEAGAVNNEQFF | TGTGCCAGCAGTCCAAAGGGGGGGGAAGCGGGAGCAGTCAACAATGAGCAGTTCTTC
TRBJ1-5 | few | TRBD1 | TRBV6-7 | CASSYRQGALNQPQHF | TGTGCCAGCAGTTACAGACAGGGGGCCTTAAATCAGCCCCAGCATTTT
TRBJ2-1 | . | TRBD2 | TRBV28 | CASSFSGTYYNEQFF | TGTGCCAGCAGTTTTAGCGGGACCTACTACAATGAGCAGTTCTTC
TRBJ2-3 | few | TRBD1 | TRBV5-6 | CASSLGGQGSTDTQYF | TGTGCCAGCAGCTTGGGCGGACAGGGGAGCACAGATACGCAGTATTTT
TRBJ2-7 | many | . | TRBV4-1 | CASSQIGGFHEQYF | TGCGCCAGCAGCCAAATTGGGGGATTCCACGAGCAGTACTTC
TRBJ2-1 | many | . | TRBV30 | CAWNPGPYNEQFF | TGTGCCTGGAATCCGGGTCCCTACAATGAGCAGTTCTTC
TRBJ2-3 | . | . | TRBV19 | CASNSEGLLGDTQYF | TGTGCCAGTAACTCAGAGGGGCTCTTAGGAGATACGCAGTATTTT
TRBJ2-4 | many | TRBD1 | TRBV11-2 | CASSDRGLSIQYF | TGTGCCAGCAGCGACAGGGGGCTTAGCATTCAGTACTTC
TRBJ2-1 | few | . | TRBV12-3/TRBV12-4 | CASRPWAGITYNEQFF | TGTGCCAGTAGGCCTTGGGCCGGTATTACCTACAATGAGCAGTTCTTC
TRBJ2-1 | few | . | TRBV29-1 | CSAPGANEQFF | TGCAGCGCTCCCGGGGCCAATGAGCAGTTCTTC
TRBJ2-2 | . | . | TRBV20-1 | CSARLVGGIGPGELFF | TGCAGTGCTAGGCTGGTCGGGGGAATCGGTCCCGGGGAGCTGTTTTTT
TRBJ2-1 | . | TRBD2 | TRBV7-8 | CASSTLAGGYNEQFF | TGTGCCAGCAGCACCCTAGCGGGAGGTTACAATGAGCAGTTCTTC
TRBJ2-7 | few | . | TRBV7-9 | CASRRTATYEQYF | TGTGCCAGCAGGAGGACAGCCACTTACGAGCAGTACTTC
TRBJ2-7 | many | . | TRBV30 | CSAGDRYEQYF | TGTTCTGCGGGGGACAGGTACGAGCAGTACTTC
TRBJ2-7 | once | . | TRBV6-1 | CASHSHSGANYEQYF | TGTGCCAGTCATTCCCATAGCGGAGCCAACTACGAGCAGTACTTC
TRBJ1-1 | . | . | TRBV29-1 | CSAGAKGNTEAFF | TGCAGCGCAGGGGCGAAAGGGAACACTGAAGCTTTCTTT
TRBJ1-2 | few | . | TRBV15 | CATSRVANYGYTF | TGTGCCACCAGCAGAGTAGCTAACTATGGCTACACCTTC
TRBJ2-7 | few | . | TRBV5-1 | CASSLGTALEQYF | TGCGCCAGCAGCTTGGGGACAGCCCTCGAGCAGTACTTC
TRBJ1-1 | . | . | TRBV2 | CASSEGVWTEAFF | TGTGCCAGCAGTGAAGGGGTGTGGACTGAAGCTTTCTTT
TRBJ2-1 | . | . | TRBV27 | CASSFAGNEQFF | TGTGCCAGCAGTTTCGCGGGAAATGAGCAGTTCTTC
TRBJ1-2 | . | . | TRBV11-1 | CASSGDGNYGYTF | TGTGCCAGCAGCGGGGACGGTAACTATGGCTACACCTTC
TRBJ1-5 | . | TRBD1 | TRBV11-2 | CASSSRGQVNQPQHF | TGTGCCAGCAGCTCCAGGGGGCAGGTCAATCAGCCCCAGCATTTT
TRBJ2-7 | few | TRBD2 | TRBV5-1 | CASSPRKREGYEQYF | TGCGCCAGCAGCCCCCGCAAGCGGGAGGGATACGAGCAGTACTTC
TRBJ2-2 | . | . | TRBV29-1 | CSVESGTLNTGELFF | TGCAGCGTTGAATCCGGGACCCTGAACACCGGGGAGCTGTTTTTT
TRBJ1-3 | few | . | TRBV7-3 | CASSHGLSGNTIYF | TGTGCCAGCAGCCACGGACTCTCTGGAAACACCATATATTTT
TRBJ1-2 | few | . | TRBV30 | CAWSGVFYYGYTF | TGTGCCTGGAGTGGGGTTTTCTACTATGGCTACACCTTC
TRBJ1-4 | few | TRBD1 | TRBV4-1 | CASSLWTGGEKLFF | TGCGCCAGCAGCCTCTGGACAGGGGGGGAAAAACTGTTTTTT
TRBJ2-7 | . | TRBD1 | TRBV28 | CASSFGQGYEQYF | TGTGCCAGCAGTTTCGGACAGGGCTACGAGCAGTACTTC
TRBJ2-1 | . | TRBD2 | TRBV7-2 | CASSLVGLAGYNEQFF | TGTGCCAGCAGCTTAGTAGGTCTAGCGGGCTACAATGAGCAGTTCTTC
TRBJ2-7 | many | . | TRBV5-5 | CASSRDITSSYEQYF | TGTGCCAGCAGCAGGGACATTACGAGCTCCTACGAGCAGTACTTC
TRBJ2-7 | many | . | TRBV28 | CASSRRDGLHEQYF | TGTGCCAGCAGTCGTCGGGACGGCCTCCACGAGCAGTACTTC
TRBJ2-1 | . | TRBD1 | TRBV10-3 | CAISSGTGGNEQFF | TGTGCCATCAGTTCCGGGACAGGGGGCAATGAGCAGTTCTTC
TRBJ2-3 | few | TRBD2 | TRBV7-9 | CASRLAGADTQYF | TGTGCCAGCAGACTAGCGGGAGCGGATACGCAGTATTTT
TRBJ1-6 | few | TRBD1 | TRBV12-3/TRBV12-4 | CASSATGQGNSPLHF | TGTGCCAGCAGTGCTACCGGACAGGGGAATTCACCCCTCCACTTT